The subject of this entry is one T cell receptor beta chain. This clone's antigen is unknown. Per-base qualities were not stored, and no clone one base away is much larger. The data stem from a study of post-analysis software for immune sequencing data (dated by TCRdb to 2015 to 2017). For the wider study: The recorded disease courses included relapsing-remitting, secondary progressive and progressive-relapsing multiple sclerosis, and some patients had no subtype annotation. The patient repertoires were compared against around 11 previously published healthy control repertoires obtained from donors aged roughly 6 to 25 years. A subset of samples was prepared in parallel using single-end sample barcoding, then pooled and co-amplified after Illumina adapter ligation. Broader findings and caveats from the paper: Significantly lower normalized Chao1 diversity was found in multiple sclerosis patients than in controls, suggesting substantial peripheral T-cell clonal expansion. The multiple sclerosis patient group was slightly younger than the control group. Strong co-clustering of samples prepared in the same batch was shown by direct clustering with F measure, prompting a batch-effect correction. Significantly higher frequencies in patients than in controls were found for several TRBV segments, including TRBV5-6, TRBV5-1 and TRBV20-1.

Library creation used PCR. Sequencing relied on an Illumina HiSeq 2500. To reduce PCR and sequencing biases, unique molecular identifiers were incorporated into the TCR beta cDNA libraries. Every 1 to 10 million input T cells yielded 500,000 or so cDNA molecules, meaning each molecule approximated one T cell. The patient libraries were prepared and sequenced with the same protocol used for the earlier healthy control dataset. Samples belonging to the same batch were prepared together, multiplexed and sequenced on a shared HiSeq lane. The published analysis was carried out like this. MIGEC was used to process the raw barcoded reads, and molecular identifier groups with only a single read were discarded before consensus assembly and CDR3 extraction. Clonotype tables were post-analysed with VDJtools, and diversity was normalized by down-sampling all datasets to the smallest sample size. In repertoire overlap clustering, CDR3 amino acid sequences, but not nucleotide sequences, were matched to correct batch-related cross-sample contamination. TCRdb reran the public reads through fastp at Q25 and MiXCR, keeping productive beta chains. Rows are unified per CDR3 protein, each entry keeping the most common DNA and genes. These V and J calls rely on TCRdb rather than the paper's analysis. The sample records roughly 730,000 distinct CDR3 sequences, roughly 27% of which are singletons. Roughly 0.57% of the sample is held by the ten biggest clonotypes.

The CDR3 runs 15 residues from the cysteine to the phenylalanine. The kept DNA is CDR3 alone, 45 bases in frame from the first base. CDR1 and CDR2 were assigned from the germline V gene as SGHRS and YFSETQ. Trimming at the junction amounts to 0 bases on V and 4 bases on J, and the germline ends lie 12 bases apart. To demonstrate the VDJtools post-analysis software, the study profiled TCR beta repertoires from the peripheral blood of approximately twelve young patients with multiple sclerosis. The multiple sclerosis patients were children and adolescents between roughly 6 and 16 years of age. The chain is made from TRBV5-1 and TRBJ2-3; the D gene remains uncertain. The specimen was blood. This sequence was found in a girl aged 10-17 years with multiple sclerosis. For the CDR3, the sequence is CASSLAQYRADTQYF. In nucleotides, the sequence is TGCGCCAGCAGCTTGGCCCAGTATCGAGCAGATACGCAGTATTTT. The CDR3, completed at both ends by the reference TRBV5-1 and TRBJ2-3 genes, gives the full variable domain KAGVTQTPRYLIKTRGQQVTLSCSPISGHRSVSWYQQTPGQGLQFLFEYFSETQRNKGNFPGRFSGRQFSNSRSEMNVSTLELGDSALYLCASSLAQYRADTQYFGPGTRLTVL.